This is a list of T cell receptor beta chains from one sample in a study of blood T cells in healthy people across ages. TCRdb reprocessed the 5' RACE reads via MiXCR and lists one record per CDR3 protein. The data show 790,000 or so distinct CDR3 sequences, more than 35% seen once. Sequenced sample: blood. The receptors originated from a man older than 75 in good health. The CDR3 runs from the conserved cysteine through the conserved F or W. Each record gives: CDR3 protein, J gene, V gene.

CASSSEGRFTEAFF | TRBJ1-1 | TRBV25-1
CSASAVLPGQETQYF | NA | TRBV20-1
CASSLYAGRDTGELFF | TRBJ2-2 | TRBV5-5
CASSMRWDTGELFF | TRBJ2-2 | TRBV28
CASSESSIGEQYF | TRBJ2-7 | TRBV25-1
CASSFGPTEAFF | TRBJ1-1 | TRBV5-1
CASSPGVNNEQFF | TRBJ2-1 | TRBV5-1
CASSPQGFGYTF | TRBJ1-2 | TRBV7-9
CASSLSGSSDTQYF | TRBJ2-3 | TRBV7-2
CASSPRLAGGDTGELFF | TRBJ2-2 | TRBV7-2
CSATRAGGSFEYEQYF | TRBJ2-7 | TRBV20-1
CASSLGENEQFF | TRBJ2-1 | TRBV7-9
CASSPPPVVTLQSDTQYF | TRBJ2-3 | TRBV6-1
CASSERFADTQYF | TRBJ2-3 | TRBV6-1
CASGTALLTEAFF | TRBJ1-1 | TRBV6-2/TRBV6-3
CASSLSRDDEQFF | TRBJ2-1 | TRBV12-3/TRBV12-4
CASSQEPLGETQYF | TRBJ2-5 | TRBV3-1
CASSYGGGRAVSFF | TRBJ1-1 | TRBV6-6
CATSDLGEDTDAQYF | TRBJ2-3 | TRBV24-1
CASSLARRRSYNSPLHF | TRBJ1-6 | TRBV7-8
CASTTGAETQYF | NA | TRBV12-3/TRBV12-4
CASSFDGDTDTQYF | TRBJ2-3 | TRBV28
CASSEGQSEAFF | TRBJ1-1 | TRBV10-2
CASSPSLSPIGETQYF | TRBJ2-5 | TRBV5-6
CASSLVSWTVSNQPQHF | TRBJ1-5 | TRBV7-2
CATSDSRIGGRGADTQYF | TRBJ2-3 | TRBV24-1
CASRFPGGEQYF | TRBJ2-7 | TRBV28
CASSQDYRRATEAFF | TRBJ1-1 | TRBV4-3
CASSLRGAETQYF | TRBJ2-5 | TRBV27
CASSQSLEPHNEQFF | TRBJ2-1 | TRBV4-2
CSARDPQREGGQYF | TRBJ2-3 | TRBV20-1
CASRDSRVNYGYTF | TRBJ1-2 | TRBV28
CSAFSRKHQETQYF | TRBJ2-5 | TRBV20-1
CASSLVQVANYGYTF | TRBJ1-2 | TRBV7-9
CAASKEIMASGQETRYF | TRBJ2-7 | TRBV15
CASSLSPQGLYTF | TRBJ1-2 | TRBV5-1
CASKRTGVETQYF | TRBJ2-5 | TRBV12-3/TRBV12-4
CASSLREGGVETQYF | TRBJ2-5 | TRBV7-2
CASSSPKTVRETQYF | TRBJ2-5 | TRBV12-3/TRBV12-4
CASRRQESYNEQFF | TRBJ2-1 | TRBV7-9
CASHVRGIEGKLFF | TRBJ1-4 | TRBV6-1
CASSVGAVEPYGYTF | TRBJ1-2 | TRBV2
CSAHVRDRGSYEQYF | TRBJ2-7 | TRBV29-1
CASSLEIPSGTQYF | TRBJ2-3 | TRBV7-3
CASSVVSGGEAFF | TRBJ1-1 | TRBV7-8
CASSLSIPYNSPLHF | TRBJ1-6 | TRBV7-2
CASSPDRQGLNYGYTF | TRBJ1-2 | TRBV7-8
CSARDRSGRSSYEQYF | TRBJ2-7 | TRBV20-1
CASSEAGSITEAFF | TRBJ1-1 | TRBV6-1
CASSQERGGNQPQHF | TRBJ1-5 | TRBV4-2
CASSDTGGGQPQHF | TRBJ1-5 | TRBV12-3/TRBV12-4
CASSQDPPSREFTGELFF | TRBJ2-2 | TRBV4-2
CVSSYSETGIQYF | TRBJ2-4 | TRBV6-2/TRBV6-3
CASTRGLASDEQYF | TRBJ2-7 | TRBV12-3/TRBV12-4
CASRTGTGTTDTQYF | TRBJ2-3 | TRBV5-5
CSAKSLSTQGQETQYF | TRBJ2-5 | TRBV20-1